These T cell receptor beta chains were read from a single sample in a study of T cell changes during pregnancy in multiple sclerosis. TCRdb keeps only in-frame clones here, not all; method: immunoSEQ multiplex PCR. The data hold approximately 100,000 clones, with just over 90% observed a single time. The material sequenced was peripheral blood, taken after pregnancy. These receptors came from a female donor with multiple sclerosis, enrolled in a pregnancy study. Both conserved end residues are part of each CDR3. The D gene is left open where the match is weak.

D gene	J gene	V gene	CDR3 protein
.	TRBJ2-1	TRBV27	CASSFLAGANEQFF
TRBD2	TRBJ2-5	TRBV4-1	CASSQGTSGGSLQETQYF
.	TRBJ2-7	TRBV6-5	CASSYASSYEQYF
TRBD2	TRBJ2-1	TRBV5-1	CASSLGGTSVYNEQFF
.	TRBJ2-7	TRBV7-3	CASSPQGSSYEQYF
.	TRBJ2-4	TRBV27	CASSRSEVGNIQYF
.	TRBJ2-5	TRBV5-1	CASSFDNPQETQYF
.	TRBJ1-1	TRBV7-6	CASSAPGRMNTEAFF
TRBD2	TRBJ2-3	TRBV2	CATSGTSGGAFPDTQYF
.	TRBJ2-3	TRBV19	CASSIWARGASTDTQYF
TRBD2	TRBJ2-1	TRBV5-6	CASSFPTSGVDNEQFF
TRBD1	TRBJ1-1	TRBV7-3	CASSLGQGNTEAFF
.	TRBJ2-7	TRBV2	CASSVRTAANRSAYEQYF
.	TRBJ2-3	TRBV10-3	CAIKTASTDTQYF
.	TRBJ2-7	TRBV27	CASRRGGQAYEQYF
TRBD1	TRBJ2-7	TRBV4-2	CASSRGTDNYEQYF
TRBD1	TRBJ1-2	TRBV5-5	CASSLEGQVGGYTF
TRBD1	TRBJ1-2	TRBV6-5	CASSASWDGQEGYTF
TRBD2	TRBJ2-5	TRBV5-6	CASSYQRGGEETQYF
.	TRBJ1-1	TRBV7-8	CASSLVRLAVRQTSMNTEAFF
.	TRBJ1-1	TRBV28	CASSTGSYTEAFF
.	TRBJ1-6	TRBV27	CASSLLGLSYNSPLHF
.	TRBJ2-7	TRBV6-5	CASSPGLRYEQYF
.	TRBJ2-7	TRBV7-9	CASSPTVSYEQYF
.	TRBJ1-5	TRBV19	CASSIRSEGSNQPQHF
.	TRBJ2-2	TRBV5-1	CASSREAGELFF
.	TRBJ1-1	TRBV18	CASSPSTGLSEAFF
.	TRBJ1-5	TRBV19	CASSISDIRNQPQHF
TRBD1	TRBJ1-5	TRBV5-8	CASSSTRQGIQPQHF
TRBD2	TRBJ2-5	TRBV10-3	CAIRERLAGGQETQYF
TRBD1	TRBJ2-1	TRBV11-2	CASSPGQGNSHNEQFF
.	TRBJ2-1	TRBV5-1	CASSLGASWDSSYNEQFF
TRBD1	TRBJ2-3	TRBV6-1	CASSEGTGHTDTQYF
TRBD1	TRBJ2-1	TRBV11-1	CASSLARMTGGEQFF
.	TRBJ2-1	TRBV19	CASSESVYNEQFF
.	TRBJ2-5	TRBV5-6	CASSERGTRETQYF
.	TRBJ1-2	TRBV9	CASSGGRGNYGYTF
.	TRBJ1-1	TRBV6-6	CASSQGGTEAFF
.	TRBJ2-1	TRBV6-1	CASSEVGEVGEQFF
.	TRBJ1-6	TRBV9	CASSVSSGQNSPLHF
.	TRBJ2-7	TRBV2	CASIPGHNYEQYF
.	TRBJ2-5	TRBV7-8	CASSPRTVSRDNQETQYF
.	TRBJ2-7	TRBV20-1	CSAQLGAEQYF
.	TRBJ1-2	TRBV5-1	CASSLGGEMDGYTF
.	TRBJ1-2	TRBV29-1	CSVLAGPGYTF